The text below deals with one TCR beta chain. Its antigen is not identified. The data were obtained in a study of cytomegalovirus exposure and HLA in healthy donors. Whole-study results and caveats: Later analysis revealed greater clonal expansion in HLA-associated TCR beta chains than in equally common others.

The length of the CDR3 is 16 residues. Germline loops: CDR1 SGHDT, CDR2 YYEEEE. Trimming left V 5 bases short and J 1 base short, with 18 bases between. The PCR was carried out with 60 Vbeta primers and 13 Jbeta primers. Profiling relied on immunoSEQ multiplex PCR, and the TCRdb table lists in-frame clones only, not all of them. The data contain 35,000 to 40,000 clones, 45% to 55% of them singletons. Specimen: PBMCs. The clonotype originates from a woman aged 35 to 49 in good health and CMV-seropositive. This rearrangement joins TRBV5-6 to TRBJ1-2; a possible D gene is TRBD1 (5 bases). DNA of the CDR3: TGTGCCAGCAGGGCCGGGGGGTGGGTAATTAACTATGGCTACACCTTC. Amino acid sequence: CASRAGGWVINYGYTF. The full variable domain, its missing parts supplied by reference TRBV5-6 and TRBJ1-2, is DAGVTQSPTHLIKTRGQQVTLRCSPKSGHDTVSWYQQALGQGPQFIFQYYEEEERQRGNFPDRFSGHQFPNYSSELNVNALLLGDSALYLCASRAGGWVINYGYTFGSGTRLTVV.